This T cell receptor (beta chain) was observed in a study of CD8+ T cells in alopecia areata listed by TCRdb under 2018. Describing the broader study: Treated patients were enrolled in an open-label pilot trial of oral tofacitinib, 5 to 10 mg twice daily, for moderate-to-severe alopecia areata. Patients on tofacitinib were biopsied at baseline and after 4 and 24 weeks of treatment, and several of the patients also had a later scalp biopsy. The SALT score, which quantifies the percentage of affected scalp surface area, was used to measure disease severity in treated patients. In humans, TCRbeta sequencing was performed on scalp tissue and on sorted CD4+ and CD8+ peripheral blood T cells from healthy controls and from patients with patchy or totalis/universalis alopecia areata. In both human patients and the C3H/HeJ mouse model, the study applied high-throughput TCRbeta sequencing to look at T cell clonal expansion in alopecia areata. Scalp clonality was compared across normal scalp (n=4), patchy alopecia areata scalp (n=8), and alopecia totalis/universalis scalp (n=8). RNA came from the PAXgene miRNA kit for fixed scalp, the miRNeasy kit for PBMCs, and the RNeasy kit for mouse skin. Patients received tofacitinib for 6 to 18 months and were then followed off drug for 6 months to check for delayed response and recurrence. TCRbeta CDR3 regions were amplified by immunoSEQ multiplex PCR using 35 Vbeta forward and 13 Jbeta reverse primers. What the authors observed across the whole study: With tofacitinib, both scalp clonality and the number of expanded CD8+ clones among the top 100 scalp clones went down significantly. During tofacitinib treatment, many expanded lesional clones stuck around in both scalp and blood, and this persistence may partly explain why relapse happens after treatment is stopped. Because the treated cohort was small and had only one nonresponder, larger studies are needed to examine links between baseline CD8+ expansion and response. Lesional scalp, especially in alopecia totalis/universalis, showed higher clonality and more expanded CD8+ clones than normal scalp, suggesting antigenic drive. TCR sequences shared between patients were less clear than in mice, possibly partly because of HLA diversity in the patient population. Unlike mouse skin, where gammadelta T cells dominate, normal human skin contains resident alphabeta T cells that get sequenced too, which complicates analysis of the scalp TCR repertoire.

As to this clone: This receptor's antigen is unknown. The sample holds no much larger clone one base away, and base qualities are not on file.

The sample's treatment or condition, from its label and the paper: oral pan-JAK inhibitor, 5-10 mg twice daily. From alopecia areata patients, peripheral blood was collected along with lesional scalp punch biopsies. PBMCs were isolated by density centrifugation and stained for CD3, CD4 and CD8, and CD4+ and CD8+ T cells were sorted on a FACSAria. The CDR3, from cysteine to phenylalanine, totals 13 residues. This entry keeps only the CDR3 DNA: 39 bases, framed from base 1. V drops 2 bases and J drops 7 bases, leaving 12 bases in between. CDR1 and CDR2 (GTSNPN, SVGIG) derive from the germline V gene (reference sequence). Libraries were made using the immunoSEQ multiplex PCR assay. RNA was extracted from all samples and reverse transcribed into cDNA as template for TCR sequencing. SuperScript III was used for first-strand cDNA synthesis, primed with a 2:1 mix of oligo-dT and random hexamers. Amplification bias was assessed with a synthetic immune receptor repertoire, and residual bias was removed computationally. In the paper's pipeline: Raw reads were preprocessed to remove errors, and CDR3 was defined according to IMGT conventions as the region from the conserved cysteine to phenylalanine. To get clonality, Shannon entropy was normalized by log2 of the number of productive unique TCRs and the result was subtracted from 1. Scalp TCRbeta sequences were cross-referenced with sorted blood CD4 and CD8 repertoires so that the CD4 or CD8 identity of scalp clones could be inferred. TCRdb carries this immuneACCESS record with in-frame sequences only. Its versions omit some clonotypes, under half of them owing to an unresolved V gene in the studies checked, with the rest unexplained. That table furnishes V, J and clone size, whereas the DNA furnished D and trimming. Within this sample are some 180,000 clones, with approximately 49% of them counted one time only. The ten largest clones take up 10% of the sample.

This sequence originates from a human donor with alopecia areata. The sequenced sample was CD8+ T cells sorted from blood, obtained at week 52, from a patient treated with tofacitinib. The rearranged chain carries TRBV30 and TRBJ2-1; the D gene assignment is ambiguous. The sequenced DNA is TGTGCCTGGAGTACCGGGCGCTGGAATGAGCAGTTCTTC. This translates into CAWSTGRWNEQFF.